The present T cell receptor (beta chain) was sequenced within a study of Ad26.COV2.S vaccination and SARS-CoV-2 variants. The treatment was: around 19 received Ad26.COV2.S at low or high dose, single or two shots; several received placebo; per-sample allocation not given. Samples came from day 63 after the first vaccine or placebo injection. Spike of the Wuhan-strain SARS-CoV-2 was expressed by an Ad26 vector, which formed the vaccine. Data came from immunoSEQ multiplex PCR; TCRdb stores just in-frame clones and leaves some out. Among some 340,000 clones listed, around 83% were seen once. Points on this clone: What it binds is unknown.

Study-level results: The TCR breadth and depth analyses may have produced an underestimate of total T cell responses.

Trimming cost V 4 bases and J 1 base, with 20 bases left between them. Germline V lookup: CDR1 MNHEY, CDR2 SMNVEV (reference sequence). The CDR3 contains 17 residues. The receptor was derived from a person aged 18-65 years who received the Ad26.COV2.S COVID-19 vaccine or a placebo. The chain employs TRBV27 and TRBJ2-7, with D possibly TRBD2 on 8 matching bases. The sample consisted of peripheral blood, taken in a trial of Ad26.COV2.S vaccine versus placebo. As DNA, the CDR3 is TGTGCCAGCAGTTCTAGTAGGGGGCGGGGGGTGTCCTACGAGCAGTACTTC. The encoded protein is CASSSSRGRGVSYEQYF.